These 21 T cell receptor beta chains originate from one sample sequenced in a study of T cell responses to AZD1222 COVID-19 vaccine. Using immunoSEQ multiplex PCR, the repertoire was profiled, and TCRdb retains in-frame clones only, with some absent. The sample shows around 100,000 clones, approximately 90% of them seen only once. Sample: peripheral blood, taken on day 0 of AZD1222 vaccination. Receptors originate from an adult in good health.

V and J are TRBV19 and TRBJ1-2; weak D call: TRBD1 (6 bases). The CDR3 is 18 residues long. V was trimmed by 7 bases and J by 1 base, leaving 25 bases between them. Germline V lookup: CDR1 LNHDA, CDR2 SQIVND (reference sequence). CDR3 residues: CASTPGPGRGHYNYGYTF. The CDR3 DNA follows: TGTGCCAGTACCCCAGGGCCCGGCAGGGGCCATTATAACTATGGCTACACCTTC.

The chain has TRBV27 and TRBJ1-6, with a tentative D call TRBD1 (5 bases). CDR1 and CDR2 (germline): MNHEY, SMNVEV (reference sequence). The CDR3 is made up of 12 amino acids. V was shortened by 6 bases and J by 5 bases, with 5 bases between the two germline ends. The CDR3 spells CASRQDNSPLHF. The CDR3, as DNA: TGTGCCAGCAGACAGGATAATTCACCCCTCCACTTT.

The chain joins TRBV3-1 (or the pseudogene TRBV3-2) to TRBJ1-4, with D possibly being TRBD1 (5 bases). The CDR3 is 15 amino acids. The germline V gene encodes CDR1 LGHDT and CDR2 YNNKEL (reference sequence). The V end lost 3 bases, the J end lost 1 base, and 9 bases lay between the germline ends. Here the CDR3 reads CASSQQGGTNEKLFF. In nucleotides, the CDR3 is TGTGCCAGCAGCCAGCAGGGAGGAACTAATGAAAAACTGTTTTTT.

This chain links TRBV18 with TRBJ2-1, with D maybe TRBD2 (5 bases). The V gene's germline CDR1 is KGHSH and CDR2 LQKENI. The V gene lost 3 bases and the J gene lost 10 bases, with 13 bases spanning the gap. There are 13 residues in the CDR3. CDR3 in amino acids: CASSPNTRYEQFF. The CDR3 nucleotides are TGTGCCAGCTCACCGAATACTAGATACGAGCAGTTCTTC.

The chain joins TRBV30 to TRBJ1-2, with a tentative D call TRBD1 (6 bases). The V and J ends lost 5 bases and 4 bases respectively, with 8 bases between them. The germline CDR1 and CDR2 sequences are GTSNPN and SVGIG (reference sequence). CDR3 length: 11 amino acids. Written as DNA, the CDR3 is TGTGCCTGGGGACAGCTCTATGGCTACACCTTC. Protein product: CAWGQLYGYTF.

CDR3 nucleotide sequence: TGCGCCAGCAGCCATAACACAGGGAAAAACTACGAGCAGTACTTC. It yields the protein CASSHNTGKNYEQYF. This sequence joins TRBV4-1 and TRBJ2-7; D is perhaps TRBD1 (6 bases). The V end lost 3 bases, the J end lost 3 bases, and 15 bases lay between the germline ends. Germline V gives CDR1 MGHRA, CDR2 YSYEKL. CDR3 length: 15 amino acids.

This chain connects TRBV7-9 to TRBJ2-7, with D tentatively TRBD2 (5 bases). Germline CDR1 SEHNR, CDR2 FQNEAQ (reference sequence). Trimming left V 3 bases short and J 0 bases short, with 12 bases between. CDR3 length: 15 amino acids. CDR3 coding DNA: TGTGCCAGCAGCTTGGGAGACGTGCCCTCCTACGAGCAGTACTTC. Translating gives CASSLGDVPSYEQYF.

The chain carries TRBV2 and TRBJ2-5; 7 positions match TRBD2. The CDR3 covers 12 residues. Germline values: CDR1 SNHLY, CDR2 FYNNEI. V shed 6 bases, J shed 9 bases, and the junction held 7 bases outside the gene matches. The CDR3 here is CASSGLVQAQYF. The CDR3 nucleotides are TGTGCCAGCAGCGGACTAGTCCAGGCCCAGTACTTC.

The J gene is TRBJ1-2, the V gene TRBV30, with no clear D. The germline V gene encodes CDR1 GTSNPN and CDR2 SVGIG (reference sequence). CDR3 length: 13 amino acids. Trimming shortened V by 0 bases and J by 8 bases, and 13 bases separated the two germline ends. CDR3 loop: CAWSVTHGKGYTF. In DNA form, the CDR3 reads TGTGCCTGGAGTGTTACGCATGGGAAGGGCTACACCTTC.

CDR3 in amino acids: CAWSVRSPNTEAFF. In DNA, the CDR3 is TGTGCCTGGAGTGTACGGAGCCCGAACACTGAAGCTTTCTTT. The rearrangement joins TRBV30 to TRBJ1-1; D is ambiguous. Germline loops: CDR1 GTSNPN, CDR2 SVGIG (reference sequence). V was cut by 0 bases and J by 1 base, with 9 bases left in between. The CDR3 covers 14 residues.

The chain joins TRBV28 to TRBJ1-1; D may be TRBD1 (6 bases). Germline V gene data show CDR1 as MDHEN and CDR2 as SYDVKM. Trimming left V 8 bases short and J 7 bases short, with 23 bases between. The CDR3 loop spans 15 amino acids. CDR3 sequence: CASHSPAGVESEAFF. In nucleotides, the CDR3 is TGTGCCAGCCACTCTCCCGCAGGGGTTGAAAGTGAAGCTTTCTTT. Together with reference TRBV28 and TRBJ1-1, the CDR3 gives the full variable domain: DVKVTQSSRYLVKRTGEKVFLECVQDMDHENMFWYRQDPGLGLRLIYFSYDVKMKEKGDIPEGYSVSREKKERFSLILESASTNQTSMYLCASHSPAGVESEAFFGQGTRLTVV.

The V gene is TRBV2, the J gene TRBJ1-3, with 7 bases identical to TRBD1. Trimming at V came to 11 bases and at J to 0 bases, leaving 10 bases not matched to a gene. Germline V gives CDR1 SNHLY, CDR2 FYNNEI. The CDR3 extends over 15 amino acids. The CDR3 bases are TGTGCCGGACGGACAGGTTCAACCTCTGGAAACACCATATATTTT. Residues: CAGRTGSTSGNTIYF.

The genes are TRBV3-1 (or the pseudogene TRBV3-2) and TRBJ2-1; the match to TRBD2 covers 7 bases. Per germline, CDR1 LGHDT and CDR2 YNNKEL (reference sequence). The CDR3 spans 13 residues. V shed 0 bases and J 10 bases; nucleotides not matched to a gene: 3. The CDR3 DNA is TGTGCCAGCAGCCAAGACACACTAGCGGAGCAGTTCTTC. Its protein product is CASSQDTLAEQFF.

The chain links TRBV20-1 to TRBJ1-2; 7 bases align to TRBD1. This CDR3 has 12 residues. V lost 3 bases to trimming and J lost 6 bases; unmatched junction nucleotides: 4. CDR1 and CDR2 (germline): DFQATT, SNEGSKA (reference sequence). Here the CDR3 reads CSASNRGDGYTF. The DNA of the CDR3 is TGCAGTGCTAGTAACAGGGGAGATGGCTACACCTTC.

The J gene is TRBJ2-7, the V gene TRBV27, with TRBD1 matching over 10 bases. Germline loops: CDR1 MNHEY, CDR2 SMNVEV (reference sequence). The CDR3 is 14 residues long. With V trimmed by 6 bases and J by 4 bases, 6 bases remained unmatched. The CDR3 protein is CASSSRGQGYEQYF. For the CDR3, the DNA is TGTGCCAGCAGCTCCCGGGGACAGGGGTACGAGCAGTACTTC.

The V call is TRBV6-1, the J call TRBJ1-1, with a tentative D call TRBD1 (6 bases). Trimming left V 3 bases short and J 4 bases short, with 15 bases between. The CDR3 has 15 amino acids. CDR1 MNHNS and CDR2 SASEGT come from the germline V gene. The CDR3 here is CASSDGRGEVTEAFF. The CDR3 region has the DNA TGTGCCAGCAGTGACGGCAGGGGAGAAGTCACTGAAGCTTTCTTT.

For the CDR3, the DNA is TGTGCCAGCAGTGAAGCGACAGGGGGGACCCAAGAGACCCAGTACTTC. It translates to CASSEATGGTQETQYF. The genes are TRBV6-1 and TRBJ2-5; 9 bases are a match to TRBD1. J was trimmed by 1 base and V by 0 bases; bases with no gene match: 3. CDR1 MNHNS and CDR2 SASEGT come from the germline V gene. This CDR3 has 16 amino acids.

The chain combines TRBV28 with TRBJ1-2; weak D call: TRBD1 (6 bases). The V end lost 8 bases, the J end lost 7 bases, and 17 bases lay between the germline ends. The CDR3 consists of 13 residues. Germline V gene data show CDR1 as MDHEN and CDR2 as SYDVKM. The chain's CDR3 is CASWTLVQGGYTF. The CDR3 nucleotides read TGTGCCAGCTGGACTCTGGTACAGGGTGGCTACACCTTC.

The chain links TRBV13 to TRBJ2-5; 7 nucleotides agree with TRBD1. Germline CDR1 reads PRHDT; CDR2 reads FYEKMQ (reference sequence). Germline trimming cut 5 bases from V and 4 bases from J; bases unmatched to any gene: 7. CDR3 length: 14 residues. The CDR3 spells CASSRQGTAETQYF. CDR3 DNA sequence: TGTGCCAGCAGCCGACAAGGGACAGCAGAGACCCAGTACTTC. Variable domain in full (rest from reference TRBV13 and TRBJ2-5): AAGVIQSPRHLIKEKRETATLKCYPIPRHDTVYWYQQGPGQDPQFLISFYEKMQSDKGSIPDRFSAQQFSDYHSELNMSSLELGDSALYFCASSRQGTAETQYFGPGTRLLVL.

The V gene is TRBV28, the J gene TRBJ1-5, with TRBD1 matching 7 bases. CDR1 and CDR2 (germline): MDHEN, SYDVKM. V shed 8 bases, J shed 0 bases, and the junction held 13 bases outside the gene matches. The CDR3 runs to 17 residues. This CDR3 is CASVMGQISYSNQPQHF. The CDR3 nucleotides read TGTGCCAGCGTAATGGGACAGATCTCATATAGCAATCAGCCCCAGCATTTT.

The V and J genes are TRBV28 and TRBJ2-2, with D unclear. This CDR3 is 13 amino acids long. In germline, CDR1 is MDHEN, CDR2 SYDVKM. Deletions cut 6 bases from V and 5 bases from J, with 10 bases between. CDR3 sequence reads: CASRAQFTGELFF. The CDR3 region has the DNA TGTGCCAGCAGGGCACAGTTTACCGGGGAGCTGTTTTTT. Filled out from reference TRBV28 and TRBJ2-2, the complete variable domain reads DVKVTQSSRYLVKRTGEKVFLECVQDMDHENMFWYRQDPGLGLRLIYFSYDVKMKEKGDIPEGYSVSREKKERFSLILESASTNQTSMYLCASRAQFTGELFFGEGSRLTVL.